This TCR beta chain was retrieved from a study of cytomegalovirus exposure and HLA in healthy donors. This PCR relied on a set of 60 Vbeta primers and 13 Jbeta primers. Generated by immunoSEQ multiplex PCR, the TCRdb table keeps only in-frame clones and is missing some. The profile covers under 250,000 clones, with 70% to 85% appearing a single time and 3.8% taken by the ten largest. Sequencing input: PBMCs. The source is a male donor in good health and CMV-seronegative.

The CDR3 sequence: CAISPLTDLSSYNEQFF. In nucleotides, the CDR3 is TGTGCCATCAGCCCTTTGACGGACTTGAGCTCCTACAATGAGCAGTTCTTC. The J gene is TRBJ2-1, the V gene TRBV10-3; a weak D match, TRBD2 (5 bases). The V gene's germline CDR1 is ENHRY and CDR2 SYGVKD. The CDR3 is made up of 17 amino acids. Trimming cost V 6 bases and J 0 bases, with 18 bases left between them.